Following are 24 T cell receptor beta chains from one sample sequenced in a study of shared clonotypes between healthy human individuals. The method was immunoSEQ multiplex PCR; TCRdb's version includes in-frame clones alone and lacks a portion of them. The sample lists hundreds of thousands of clones; around 78% were seen once. The material sequenced was memory CD4+ T cells sorted from blood. The subset here: CD45RA-negative fraction. The receptors shown here come from a woman aged 25-40 years in good health.

The chain has TRBV28 and TRBJ2-3, with D uncertain. V dropped 3 bases and J dropped 0 bases, with 10 bases sitting between them. Germline assignment: CDR1 MDHEN and CDR2 SYDVKM. CDR3 length: 15 amino acids. Here the CDR3 DNA reads TGTGCCAGCAGTTTTAGTACCACTAGCACAGATACGCAGTATTTT. Translation: CASSFSTTSTDTQYF.

This clone was observed a few times. This chain uses TRBV9 with TRBJ1-5; D call uncertain. Germline V gene data show CDR1 as SGDLS and CDR2 as YYNGEE. V dropped 3 bases and J dropped 3 bases, with 16 bases sitting between them. This CDR3 spans 16 amino acids. DNA for the CDR3: TGTGCCAGCAGCGGTGGACCGCCCGCCGCCAATCAGCCCCAGCATTTT. Amino acid sequence: CASSGGPPAANQPQHF.

On this clone itself: Since a far larger clone is one base different, this is likely a read error. Other DNA sequences in the same sample also yield this CDR3. This chain links TRBV7-9 with TRBJ2-5; D gene uncertain. CDR3 length: 11 residues. CDR1 and CDR2 from the germline V gene are SEHNR and FQNEAQ (reference sequence). Trimming removed 5 bases at V and 2 bases at J, with 3 bases between. The DNA for the CDR3 is TGTGCCAGCAGCCAACAAGAGACCCAGTACTTC. This gives the protein CASSQQETQYF.

The CDR3 sequence is CASSLAPLSGMRNEQFF. The CDR3 nucleotides read TGTGCCAGCAGCTTAGCGCCCCTCTCGGGAATGAGAAATGAGCAGTTCTTC. V usage is TRBV13 and J usage is TRBJ2-1, with D possibly TRBD2 on 5 matching bases. V was pared by 1 base and J by 7 bases, with 20 bases between. Looked up from germline, CDR1 is PRHDT and CDR2 is FYEKMQ (reference sequence). The CDR3 has 17 amino acids.

Written as DNA, the CDR3 is TGTGCCAGCAGTTCTTTGGGACAGGGCGACACCGGGGAGCTGTTTTTT. It translates to CASSSLGQGDTGELFF. The V and J genes are TRBV27 and TRBJ2-2; 9 bases match TRBD1. Trimming cost V 4 bases and J 3 bases; bases outside gene matches: 6. The CDR3 consists of 16 residues. Looked up from germline, CDR1 is MNHEY and CDR2 is SMNVEV (reference sequence).

In its sample, this clone was seen a few times. The chain combines TRBV6-6 with TRBJ2-1, with D perhaps matching TRBD2 (6 bases). The ends were cut back, 8 bases at V and 7 bases at J, with 15 bases in the middle. Germline V lookup: CDR1 MNHNY, CDR2 SVGAGI (reference sequence). This CDR3 is built from 13 residues. The CDR3 nucleotides are TGTGCCAGCTCGCAGGGAGGATCGAATGAGCAGTTCTTC. The encoded protein is CASSQGGSNEQFF.

The table lists this clone with a few counts. The CDR3 reads CASSPPAGTFSGNTIYF. CDR3 sequence (DNA): TGTGCCAGCTCACCACCGGCGGGCACCTTCTCTGGAAACACCATATATTTT. The chain uses TRBV18 and TRBJ1-3; no clear D. The germline gives CDR1 KGHSH, CDR2 LQKENI. V lost 0 bases and J lost 0, with 12 bases in between. The CDR3 is made up of 17 amino acids.

In its sample, this clone was seen a few times. Other DNA sequences within the sample encode an identical CDR3. V is TRBV5-1 and J is TRBJ2-7; 11 nucleotides match TRBD1. V shed 4 bases and J 4 bases; nucleotides not matched to a gene: 7. This CDR3 is 15 amino acids long. CDR1 and CDR2 (germline): SGHRS, YFSETQ. As DNA, the CDR3 is TGCGCCAGCAGCGACCGGACAGGGGGCTTGTACGAGCAGTACTTC. Translated: CASSDRTGGLYEQYF. The complete variable domain, with remaining parts taken from reference TRBV5-1 and TRBJ2-7, reads KAGVTQTPRYLIKTRGQQVTLSCSPISGHRSVSWYQQTPGQGLQFLFEYFSETQRNKGNFPGRFSGRQFSNSRSEMNVSTLELGDSALYLCASSDRTGGLYEQYFGPGTRLTVT.

The chain combines TRBV28 with TRBJ2-7; D might be TRBD1 or TRBD2, each matching 5 bases. Germline V gives CDR1 MDHEN, CDR2 SYDVKM. The CDR3 totals 14 residues. Trimming removed 3 bases at V and 3 bases at J, with 12 bases between. CDR3 sequence: CASSFGGVLYEQYF. Written as DNA, the CDR3 is TGTGCCAGCAGTTTTGGGGGTGTACTCTACGAGCAGTACTTC.

This clone occurred a few times. This chain uses TRBV19 with TRBJ2-4, with 9 bases lining up with TRBD1. This CDR3 contains 17 residues. Germline loops: CDR1 LNHDA, CDR2 SQIVND (reference sequence). J gave up 1 base and V 6 bases, and 10 bases lay outside the gene matches. The CDR3 DNA is TGTGCCAGTAGCCACACACCACAGGGGGCGGCCAAAAACATTCAGTACTTC. Its translation: CASSHTPQGAAKNIQYF.

The table lists this clone with a few counts. The V and J genes are TRBV28 and TRBJ2-7; TRBD2 aligns across 15 bases. Trimming cost V 3 bases and J 7 bases; bases outside gene matches: 19. This CDR3 has 20 amino acids. Germline CDR1 and CDR2: MDHEN and SYDVKM. The CDR3 coding sequence is TGTGCCAGCAGTTTTCCCGGGACTAGCGGGAGGAATCTTCCTACGGGAGAGCAGTACTTC. Translated: CASSFPGTSGRNLPTGEQYF. Full variable domain (missing parts from reference TRBV28 and TRBJ2-7): DVKVTQSSRYLVKRTGEKVFLECVQDMDHENMFWYRQDPGLGLRLIYFSYDVKMKEKGDIPEGYSVSREKKERFSLILESASTNQTSMYLCASSFPGTSGRNLPTGEQYFGPGTRLTVT.

V usage is TRBV11-3 and J usage is TRBJ2-1; D unresolved. V was shortened by 3 bases and J by 10 bases, with 13 bases between the two germline ends. The CDR3 spans 13 residues. Germline loops: CDR1 SGHNT, CDR2 YENEEA. Here the CDR3 reads CASSLESAKEQFF. As DNA, the CDR3 is TGTGCCAGCAGCTTGGAAAGCGCGAAGGAGCAGTTCTTC.

Details on this clone: Other nucleotide sequences in the sample specify the same CDR3. The J gene is TRBJ1-3, the V gene TRBV2, with D tentatively TRBD1 (6 bases). V was shortened by 8 bases and J by 4 bases, with 15 bases between the two germline ends. Germline V gene lookup returns CDR1 SNHLY and CDR2 FYNNEI. This CDR3 is 14 amino acids long. CDR3 residues: CASRTGRGGNTIYF. In DNA, the CDR3 is TGTGCCAGCCGAACAGGGAGGGGAGGAAACACCATATATTTT.

The V call is TRBV19, the J call TRBJ2-2; 9 bases agree with TRBD1. V shed 9 bases and J 5 bases; nucleotides not matched to a gene: 7. This CDR3 has 14 amino acids. Germline assignment: CDR1 LNHDA and CDR2 SQIVND (reference sequence). CDR3: CASRDREMTGELFF. The CDR3 coding sequence is TGTGCCAGCCGGGACAGGGAGATGACCGGGGAGCTGTTTTTT.

The sample holds many counts of this clone. The same CDR3 arises from other DNA sequences in this sample as well. The V call is TRBV27, the J call TRBJ1-2, with TRBD1 as a possible D gene (5 bases). This CDR3 spans 14 amino acids. V lost 3 bases, J lost 4 bases, and 12 bases lay in between. Germline V lookup: CDR1 MNHEY, CDR2 SMNVEV (reference sequence). The CDR3 spells CASSLTGPSYGYTF. Written as DNA, the CDR3 is TGTGCCAGCAGTTTGACGGGACCTAGCTATGGCTACACCTTC.

The chain employs TRBV14 and TRBJ2-1; D uncertain. This CDR3 has 13 amino acids. V was pared by 0 bases and J by 4 bases, with 4 bases between. The germline gives CDR1 SGHDN, CDR2 FVKESK. Here the CDR3 reads CASSQDLYNEQFF. The CDR3 nucleotides read TGTGCCAGCAGCCAAGATCTGTACAATGAGCAGTTCTTC.

V and J are TRBV19 and TRBJ1-1; no reliable D call. V shed 5 bases and J shed 0 bases, with 19 bases lying between them. The CDR3 covers 17 residues. Germline V gene data show CDR1 as LNHDA and CDR2 as SQIVND (reference sequence). The CDR3 DNA is TGTGCCAGTAGTCCTGCCCTGGGCAGGAACATGAACACTGAAGCTTTCTTT. This encodes CASSPALGRNMNTEAFF.

V gene TRBV7-6 combines with J gene TRBJ2-5; D remains unclear. Trimming cost V 0 bases and J 4 bases, with 9 bases left between them. The CDR3 contains 14 residues. Per germline, CDR1 SGHVS and CDR2 FNYEAQ. For the CDR3, the DNA is TGTGCCAGCAGCTTAGCTGGGCAGCGAGAGACCCAGTACTTC. As protein: CASSLAGQRETQYF. Full variable domain (missing parts from reference TRBV7-6 and TRBJ2-5): GAGVSQSPRYKVTKRGQDVALRCDPISGHVSLYWYRQALGQGPEFLTYFNYEAQQDKSGLPNDRFSAERPEGSISTLTIQRTEQRDSAMYRCASSLAGQRETQYFGPGTRLLVL.

The chain combines TRBV29-1 with TRBJ2-3; D gene uncertain. The length of the CDR3 is 13 residues. Trimming took 2 bases from V and 4 from J, leaving 10 bases between them. Germline-derived CDR1 and CDR2 are SQVTM and ANQGSEA. CDR3 DNA sequence: TGCAGCGTTGAACTGGTAGCTCCAGATACGCAGTATTTT. Translated: CSVELVAPDTQYF.

The gene calls are TRBV7-8 and TRBJ2-4, with 7 bases that match TRBD2. The CDR3 is made up of 14 amino acids. J was trimmed by 7 bases and V by 0 bases; bases with no gene match: 3. Germline CDR1 is SGHVS and CDR2 is FQNEAQ. CDR3: CASSLAGRANIQYF. CDR3 in DNA: TGTGCCAGCAGCTTAGCGGGGAGGGCGAACATTCAGTACTTC. Looking up the rest from reference TRBV7-8 and TRBJ2-4 gives the full variable domain: GAGVSQSPRYKVAKRGQDVALRCDPISGHVSLFWYQQALGQGPEFLTYFQNEAQLDKSGLPSDRFFAERPEGSVSTLKIQRTQQEDSAVYLCASSLAGRANIQYFGAGTRLSVL.

V and J are TRBV11-2 and TRBJ2-7; 10 nucleotides match TRBD2. This CDR3 contains 15 residues. V gave up 5 bases and J gave up 7 bases; unmatched junction bases: 11. Germline CDR1 SGHAT, CDR2 FQNNGV. In nucleotides, the CDR3 is TGTGCCAGCAGCCAGTCGCTAGCGGGAGTTTATGAGCAGTACTTC. Residues: CASSQSLAGVYEQYF.

A note on this clone: Other DNA sequences from this sample encode an identical CDR3 as well. The V call is TRBV5-4, the J call TRBJ2-5, with 9 nucleotides matching TRBD2. Germline V gene data show CDR1 as SGHNT and CDR2 as YYREEE (reference sequence). The CDR3 length is 15 residues. V trimming: 4 bases; J trimming: 5 bases; junction bases outside the gene matches: 9. The CDR3 nucleotides read TGTGCCAGCAGCACCGCGGGAGGGCCGGGGGAGACCCAGTACTTC. Translated: CASSTAGGPGETQYF.

The chain couples TRBV27 to TRBJ1-5; no firm D call. Trimming cost V 5 bases and J 3 bases, with 14 bases left between them. The germline CDR1 and CDR2 sequences are MNHEY and SMNVEV (reference sequence). The CDR3 has 15 amino acids. CDR3 loop: CASSPRREDNQPQHF. CDR3 in DNA: TGTGCCAGCAGTCCCCGGCGGGAGGACAATCAGCCCCAGCATTTT.

This clone was counted once. The chain recombines TRBV27 with TRBJ2-7, with 7 nucleotides matching TRBD1. The CDR3 consists of 15 residues. Germline V gene lookup returns CDR1 MNHEY and CDR2 SMNVEV (reference sequence). Unmatched junction bases numbered 10, after V lost 8 bases and J lost 0 bases. This CDR3 is CASGHLDRTSYEQYF. The CDR3 nucleotides read TGTGCCAGCGGCCACCTGGACAGGACCTCCTACGAGCAGTACTTC.